These 29 T cell receptor beta chains were sequenced from one sample in a study of cytomegalovirus exposure and HLA in healthy donors. Primers for the PCR totalled 60 Vbeta and 13 Jbeta. The method was immunoSEQ multiplex PCR; TCRdb's version includes in-frame clones alone and lacks a portion of them. The sample lists about 180,000 clones; nearly 80% were seen once. Sequencing input: PBMCs. All receptors derive from a middle-aged man in good health and CMV-seropositive.

The J gene is TRBJ1-5, the V gene TRBV7-9, with 12 bases aligning to TRBD1. Unmatched junction bases numbered 8, after V lost 5 bases and J lost 6 bases. CDR3 size: 16 residues. Looked up from germline, CDR1 is SEHNR and CDR2 is FQNEAQ (reference sequence). CDR3 in DNA: TGTGCCAGCAGCGAATTGGGACAGGGGGCGAGTCAGCCCCAGCATTTT. This encodes CASSELGQGASQPQHF.

The chain carries TRBV29-1 and TRBJ1-2, with 9 bases that match TRBD1. The CDR3 has 11 residues. The germline gives CDR1 SQVTM, CDR2 ANQGSEA. V trimming: 6 bases; J trimming: 6 bases; junction bases outside the gene matches: 2. The CDR3 reads CSVRTGDGYTF. In nucleotides, the CDR3 is TGCAGCGTCCGGACAGGGGATGGCTACACCTTC.

The V and J genes are TRBV18 and TRBJ2-7; 7 bases are a match to TRBD1. The CDR3 is 15 residues long. The J segment lost 6 bases and the V segment lost 2 bases, leaving 10 bases of the junction unmatched. The germline V gene encodes CDR1 KGHSH and CDR2 LQKENI. The CDR3 protein is CASSPSASRDSEQYF. The CDR3, as DNA: TGTGCCAGCTCACCATCTGCCTCCCGGGACAGCGAGCAGTACTTC.

A few counts support this clone. The V gene is TRBV27, the J gene TRBJ2-1; TRBD2 aligns across 7 bases. Germline CDR1 and CDR2: MNHEY and SMNVEV (reference sequence). V gave up 2 bases and J gave up 0 bases; unmatched junction bases: 7. There are 17 residues in the CDR3. In DNA, the CDR3 is TGTGCCAGCAGTTTAGTATCCGGCGGGGGCTCCTACAATGAGCAGTTCTTC. This sequence encodes CASSLVSGGGSYNEQFF.

The chain is built from TRBV18 and TRBJ1-4; D is unclear. CDR3 size: 13 residues. CDR1 and CDR2 (germline): KGHSH, LQKENI. Trimming took 6 bases from V and 3 from J, leaving 8 bases between them. This chain's CDR3 is CASSREPNEKLFF. The CDR3 DNA reads as TGTGCCAGCTCTCGAGAGCCTAATGAAAAACTGTTTTTT. The full variable domain, in which reference TRBV18 and TRBJ1-4 provide the parts outside the CDR3, is NAGVMQNPRHLVRRRGQEARLRCSPMKGHSHVYWYRQLPEEGLKFMVYLQKENIIDESGMPKERFSAEFPKEGPSILRIQQVVRGDSAAYFCASSREPNEKLFFGSGTQLSVL.

This rearrangement joins TRBV19 to TRBJ2-1; 9 bases are shared with TRBD2. Germline V lookup: CDR1 LNHDA, CDR2 SQIVND (reference sequence). The CDR3 totals 18 residues. V was clipped by 6 bases and J by 0 bases; unmatched bases: 12. The CDR3, as DNA: TGTGCCAGTAGACCGGGACTAGCTTTGTTGGGCTCCTACAATGAGCAGTTCTTC. Its translation is CASRPGLALLGSYNEQFF.

This clone was observed a few times. The V and J genes are TRBV10-1 and TRBJ1-2; D ambiguous. Trimming took 6 bases from V and 8 from J, leaving 16 bases between them. Looked up from germline, CDR1 is WNHNN and CDR2 is SYGVQD (reference sequence). The CDR3 totals 13 residues. CDR3 sequence: CASSDGVLGGYTF. The CDR3 DNA follows: TGCGCCAGCAGCGACGGTGTACTAGGAGGCTACACCTTC.

The V gene is TRBV5-4, the J gene TRBJ2-5, with TRBD2 matching 7 bases. V trimming: 4 bases; J trimming: 1 base; junction bases outside the gene matches: 10. CDR1 and CDR2 from the germline V gene are SGHNT and YYREEE (reference sequence). This CDR3 spans 16 amino acids. This CDR3 reads CASSRVGGVGQETQYF. CDR3 coding DNA: TGTGCCAGCAGCCGTGTGGGGGGGGTTGGCCAAGAGACCCAGTACTTC.

The gene calls are TRBV10-3 and TRBJ2-7, with D perhaps matching TRBD2 (5 bases). Germline assignment: CDR1 ENHRY and CDR2 SYGVKD. Trimming stripped 8 bases from V and 2 bases from J, with 10 bases between. The length of the CDR3 is 12 residues. In nucleotides, the CDR3 is TGTGCCATCGGGCGGGCCGCCTACGAGCAGTACTTC. Residues: CAIGRAAYEQYF.

The CDR3 region has the DNA TGCAGCGTCCGGGACAGGGCCTACGAGCAGTACTTC. Protein product: CSVRDRAYEQYF. The V call is TRBV29-1, the J call TRBJ2-7; the match to TRBD1 covers 9 bases. CDR3 size: 12 residues. V shed 6 bases, J shed 2 bases, and the junction held 2 bases outside the gene matches. Looked up from germline, CDR1 is SQVTM and CDR2 is ANQGSEA.

This chain uses TRBV19 with TRBJ2-2; possibly TRBD1 for D (6 bases). V was shortened by 7 bases and J by 6 bases, with 15 bases between the two germline ends. The CDR3 runs 14 residues. Per germline, CDR1 LNHDA and CDR2 SQIVND (reference sequence). CDR3 sequence reads: CASKKQGSPGELFF. The CDR3 DNA is TGTGCCAGTAAGAAACAGGGAAGCCCCGGGGAGCTGTTTTTT.

The CDR3 bases are TGTGCCAGCAGTCTCCGGACTAGCGGGAGTATTAATGAGCAGTTCTTC. Its translation is CASSLRTSGSINEQFF. This chain links TRBV27 with TRBJ2-1, with 13 bases aligning to TRBD2. This CDR3 spans 16 amino acids. Trimming took 5 bases from V and 7 from J; bases not matched to a gene: 8. The germline gives CDR1 MNHEY, CDR2 SMNVEV (reference sequence).

This CDR3 reads CASSFLGDNYGYTF. The CDR3, as DNA: TGTGCCAGCAGCTTTTTAGGGGATAACTATGGCTACACCTTC. The chain joins TRBV7-9 to TRBJ1-2; a weak D match, TRBD1 (5 bases). The CDR3 is 14 residues long. The germline gives CDR1 SEHNR, CDR2 FQNEAQ (reference sequence). V gave up 3 bases and J gave up 1 base, with 9 bases separating them.

The CDR3 loop reads CASSLGGGGYNEQFF. The CDR3 DNA reads TGTGCCAGCAGCTTAGGCGGGGGGGGCTACAATGAGCAGTTCTTC. The rearrangement uses TRBV7-3 and TRBJ2-1; 9 bases line up with TRBD2. CDR3 length: 15 amino acids. Germline assignment: CDR1 SGHTA and CDR2 FQGTGA. J gave up 3 bases and V 2 bases, and 2 bases lay outside the gene matches. Complete variable domain (other parts from reference TRBV7-3 and TRBJ2-1): GAGVSQTPSNKVTEKGKYVELRCDPISGHTALYWYRQSLGQGPEFLIYFQGTGAADDSGLPNDRFFAVRPEGSVSTLKIQRTERGDSAVYLCASSLGGGGYNEQFFGPGTRLTVL.

This clone was seen just once. This chain joins TRBV2 and TRBJ1-2; 7 bases are shared with TRBD1. The CDR3 has 15 residues. The V gene end was trimmed by 5 bases and the J gene end by 4 bases; junction bases not matched to a gene: 10. The germline V gene has CDR1 SNHLY and CDR2 FYNNEI. The CDR3 region is CASSLGVTGVYGYTF. The CDR3 bases are TGTGCCAGCAGTCTTGGGGTAACAGGGGTCTATGGCTACACCTTC.

V gene TRBV19 combines with J gene TRBJ1-2; 10 nucleotides agree with TRBD1. V lost 5 bases and J lost 8; bases outside the gene matches: 8. CDR1 is LNHDA and CDR2 is SQIVND in the germline V gene (reference sequence). The CDR3 has 14 amino acids. CDR3 nucleotide sequence: TGTGCCAGTAGTCCCGGGGGACAGGGGAGAGGCTACACCTTC. Translation gives CASSPGGQGRGYTF.

Here the CDR3 reads CASSEGRDTSSTSGGYTF. The CDR3 DNA reads as TGTGCCAGCAGTGAAGGCAGGGACACTTCCTCAACGTCGGGTGGCTACACCTTC. The chain recombines TRBV6-1 with TRBJ1-2; D may be TRBD1 (6 bases). The CDR3 sequence is 18 residues long. Germline assignment: CDR1 MNHNS and CDR2 SASEGT. Between the trimmed V and J ends, which lost 1 base and 7 bases, there was a span of 25 bases.

The genes are TRBV7-2 and TRBJ2-1; 9 nucleotides line up with TRBD2. CDR1 SGHTA and CDR2 FQGNSA come from the germline V gene. CDR3 length: 16 residues. J lost 0 bases, V lost 4 bases, and 4 bases had no gene match. The chain's CDR3 is CASSSISGSSYNEQFF. The CDR3 nucleotides are TGTGCCAGCAGCTCCATTAGCGGGAGCTCCTACAATGAGCAGTTCTTC.

The chain recombines TRBV5-1 with TRBJ2-1; 7 bases agree with TRBD1. The CDR3 is 16 amino acids. From germline, CDR1 is SGHRS and CDR2 YFSETQ. V trimming: 0 bases; J trimming: 2 bases; junction bases outside the gene matches: 5. CDR3 sequence reads: CASSLGQGVTYNEQFF. The CDR3, as DNA: TGCGCCAGCAGCTTGGGGCAGGGGGTCACCTACAATGAGCAGTTCTTC.

V usage is TRBV7-9 and J usage is TRBJ2-7; D call uncertain. Trimming cost V 5 bases and J 4 bases, with 9 bases left between them. Looked up from germline, CDR1 is SEHNR and CDR2 is FQNEAQ (reference sequence). The CDR3 is 12 residues long. The CDR3 loop reads CASSTELYEQYF. CDR3 coding DNA: TGTGCCAGCAGCACCGAGCTTTACGAGCAGTACTTC.

The V and J genes are TRBV7-9 and TRBJ2-5; TRBD2 might be the D (6 bases). Germline V gene lookup returns CDR1 SEHNR and CDR2 FQNEAQ (reference sequence). Trimming pared 1 base from V and 9 bases from J, leaving 12 bases between. The CDR3 runs to 13 residues. CDR3 DNA sequence: TGTGCCAGCAGCTTAGGGGACTCGGGAGCCCAGTACTTC. Protein: CASSLGDSGAQYF.

This rearrangement joins TRBV11-2 to TRBJ2-7; 10 positions agree with TRBD2. This CDR3 has 14 residues. V shed 2 bases and J 4 bases; nucleotides not matched to a gene: 2. From germline, CDR1 is SGHAT and CDR2 FQNNGV. This CDR3 reads CASSLPGLAYEQYF. DNA for the CDR3: TGTGCCAGCAGCTTACCGGGACTAGCGTACGAGCAGTACTTC. The whole variable domain, remainder taken from reference TRBV11-2 and TRBJ2-7, is EAGVAQSPRYKIIEKRQSVAFWCNPISGHATLYWYQQILGQGPKLLIQFQNNGVVDDSQLPKDRFSAERLKGVDSTLKIQPAKLEDSAVYLCASSLPGLAYEQYFGPGTRLTVT.

The genes are TRBV5-6 and TRBJ1-5; D perhaps matches TRBD1 (5 bases). Trimming pared 9 bases from V and 7 bases from J, leaving 17 bases between. CDR3 length: 13 amino acids. Looked up from germline, CDR1 is SGHDT and CDR2 is YYEEEE. CDR3 in DNA: TGTGCCACGTCGAGGCAGGGAAGCCAGCCCCAGCATTTT. Amino acid sequence: CATSRQGSQPQHF.

CDR3 amino acids: CASRDVTSGPDTQYF. Here the CDR3 DNA reads TGCGCCAGCAGGGACGTTACTAGCGGGCCAGATACGCAGTATTTT. V usage is TRBV10-2 and J usage is TRBJ2-3; 9 positions agree with TRBD2. The CDR3 contains 15 residues. Trimming at V came to 6 bases and at J to 4 bases, leaving 8 bases not matched to a gene. Germline-derived CDR1 and CDR2 are WSHSY and SAAADI.

The rearrangement links TRBV2 to TRBJ1-5, with D unclear. This CDR3 is 14 amino acids long. Germline V gene lookup returns CDR1 SNHLY and CDR2 FYNNEI. V was cut by 8 bases and J by 1 base, with 12 bases left in between. The CDR3 spells CASSIDGSNQPQHF. The CDR3 nucleotides read TGTGCCAGCTCGATAGACGGGAGCAATCAGCCCCAGCATTTT.

A remark on this clone: One end of the junction does not line up with germline, which may come from a read error. The chain couples TRBV5-1 to TRBJ2-1, with TRBD1 matching 7 bases. This CDR3 has 13 residues. CDR1 and CDR2 (germline): SGHRS, YFSETQ. The CDR3 loop is CASRVQGSGEQLF. As DNA, the CDR3 is TGCGCCAGCAGAGTACAGGGGTCAGGGGAGCAGCTCTTC.

The genes are TRBV5-1 and TRBJ2-7; 10 bases are shared with TRBD1. Germline assignment: CDR1 SGHRS and CDR2 YFSETQ. The junction had 7 bases not matched to a gene; V was cut back by 7 bases and J by 6 bases. This CDR3 has 13 residues. CDR3 in amino acids: CASSAGQGLEQYF. CDR3 DNA: TGCGCCAGCTCGGCGGGACAGGGGCTCGAGCAGTACTTC.

The chain joins TRBV9 to TRBJ2-1, with TRBD1 as a possible D gene (6 bases). V was clipped by 0 bases and J by 0 bases, with 10 bases between them. From germline, CDR1 is SGDLS and CDR2 YYNGEE. The CDR3 consists of 16 residues. CDR3 region: CASSVVRGSSYNEQFF. The CDR3 region has the DNA TGTGCCAGCAGCGTAGTAAGGGGGAGCTCCTACAATGAGCAGTTCTTC. The variable domain in full, completed from reference TRBV9 and TRBJ2-1, reads DSGVTQTPKHLITATGQRVTLRCSPRSGDLSVYWYQQSLDQGLQFLIQYYNGEERAKGNILERFSAQQFPDLHSELNLSSLELGDSALYFCASSVVRGSSYNEQFFGPGTRLTVL.

V and J are TRBV19 and TRBJ2-1; weak D call: TRBD2 (6 bases). The CDR3 contains 13 residues. Germline lookup yields CDR1 LNHDA and CDR2 SQIVND (reference sequence). With 5 bases removed from V and 12 bases from J, the gap between germline ends came to 17 bases. The CDR3 DNA reads as TGTGCCAGTAGTTTGGGACTGTATACTCTGCAGTTCTTC. This translates into CASSLGLYTLQFF.